This T cell receptor (beta chain) came from a study of control samples from healthy donors and cancer patients. TCRdb's table, derived via immunoSEQ multiplex PCR, lists solely in-frame clones and lacks some. Counted here are 85,000 to 110,000 clones, about 89% occurring once; the ten biggest clones make up roughly 19%. The CDR3 runs 13 residues. The V gene's germline CDR1 is KGHSH and CDR2 LQKENI. V lost 6 bases and J 3 bases, leaving 11 bases between the germline ends. The chain joins TRBV18 to TRBJ1-2, with D unresolved. Specimen: PBMCs. The source of this sequence is a man between 60 and 70 years old with lung cancer. The CDR3 sequence: CASSGKTDYGYTF. CDR3 coding DNA: TGTGCCAGCTCGGGGAAAACGGACTATGGCTACACCTTC.